Reported below is one TCR beta chain. Germline values: CDR1 SGHRS, CDR2 YFSETQ. J was trimmed by 3 bases and V by 5 bases; bases with no gene match: 11. The CDR3 contains 16 residues. This specimen belongs to a study of radiotherapy plus CTLA-4 blockade in lung cancer. About the study: Across the patients, objective responses occurred in about 19%, and disease control in approximately 30%.

Libraries were prepared by immunoSEQ multiplex PCR; TCRdb keeps only in-frame clonotypes and omits some of them. The table includes approximately 89,000 clones, around 81% detected once. Sequenced material: peripheral blood, taken from a patient treated with radiotherapy plus ipilimumab. This chain joins TRBV5-1 and TRBJ2-3; 8 bases map to TRBD1. This clonotype was obtained from a human donor with non-small cell lung cancer who had a partial response to radiotherapy plus ipilimumab. Some clones in this sample may be carry-over from other donors' samples. The CDR3 loop reads CASRLLSQGGTDTQYF. In DNA, the CDR3 is TGCGCCAGCAGACTCCTCTCACAGGGGGGTACAGATACGCAGTATTTT.